This section outlines one T cell receptor (beta chain) sequence together with its context. Its antigen remains unidentified. Per-nucleotide qualities are absent, and no much larger clonotype sits a single base away. Sequencing took place on an Illumina NovaSeq 6000. cDNA libraries for TCRalpha and TCRbeta were prepared by 5'RACE using constant-segment primers, with sample barcodes and unique molecular identifiers added. Trizol reagent was used to extract RNA from every sample. Libraries were amplified in two PCR steps, with a second sample barcode and Illumina TruSeq adapters added in the second step. Sequencing of the libraries was done on an Illumina NovaSeq, producing 2 x 150 bp paired-end reads. The authors' pipeline ran thus. The reads were demultiplexed and collapsed into UMI-guided consensus sequences using migec v1.2.7. Using mixcr v2.1.11, UMI consensuses were aligned to TRA and TRB V and J templates and then assembled into clonotypes. A clonotype was counted as expanded or contracted only when both edgeR and NoisET called the clonotype significant, with the noise models trained on biological replicates. For edgeR calls, the cutoffs were a false discovery rate-adjusted p below 0.01 and a log2 fold-change threshold of 1. As an exploratory analysis of dynamics, max-normalized trajectories of the 1000 most abundant clonotypes were examined by PCA with hierarchical clustering. The CD4 or CD8 phenotype of responding clones was assigned using the separately sequenced CD4+ and CD8+ repertoires. TCRdb handled the public reads itself, with Q25 trimming in fastp and clone calling in MiXCR, and kept productive beta chains. A single entry per CDR3 protein holds the most common genes and DNA from its merged rows. It is TCRdb's table, rather than the study itself, that gives the V and J calls and clone size. The sample table contains approximately 65,000 distinct CDR3 sequences; only one count was recorded for around 17% of them. The ten largest clones capture under 35% of the sample.

The trim is 2 bases for V and 6 bases for J, with a gap of 17 bases between the germline ends. According to the germline V gene, CDR1 reads MNHEY and CDR2 reads SVGEGT. The CDR3 measures 15 amino acids from cysteine to phenylalanine. CDR3 DNA is the only sequence kept; it has 45 bases, read in frame from the first base. The data derive from a study of T-cell memory formation after mild COVID-19 (TCRdb year 2021). Background for the entire study: TCR sequence clusters from the two donors were found to be largely donor specific. Two young, previously healthy adult volunteers, one female and one male, were included in the cohort. In a couple of donors, T-cell clones that expanded and contracted after mild COVID-19 were followed by sequencing TCRalpha and TCRbeta repertoires longitudinally. Study-wide findings and limitations: Contracting CD4+ clones appeared mostly in the CM and EM memory subsets, whereas CD8+ clones were enriched in EMRA. Some responding clones were detected in pre-infection memory, suggesting pre-existing cross-reactive memory T cells joined the SARS-CoV-2 response. Only a couple of mild cases were covered by the study, and larger cohorts that include severe cases with pre-infection samples were considered necessary. Balanced CD4/CD8 phenotypes were observed for clones contracting from day 15 to 85, whereas a bias towards CD4+ was observed for a second wave of clones expanding from day 15 to 37. SARS-CoV-2 specificity was not confirmed for the second-wave clones peaking on day 37.

Ficoll-Paque density gradient centrifugation was the method used to isolate PBMCs. The sequencing input was PBMCs or a T cell subset sorted from them (not recorded which). Recombination connected TRBV6-2 or TRBV6-3 to TRBJ2-7; the D gene is possibly TRBD1 or TRBD2, each agreeing over 6 bases. The receptor was isolated from an adult woman who had mild COVID-19 (a few samples of this study predate the infection). The sample titles of this study are shuffled in the database, so cell type and time point are left out; the donor was told from shared clones. The CDR3 loop reads CASSYPTGRGLEQYF. At the DNA level, the sequence is TGTGCCAGCAGTTACCCCACGGGCAGGGGACTCGAGCAGTACTTC.